The T cell receptor beta chain described here comes from a study of shared clonotypes between healthy human individuals. General study results and limits: Shared clonotypes: about 5% naive CD4, approximately 3.4% naive CD8, about 2.5% memory CD4, under 0.45% memory CD8. Limitation of the genetic and exposure-history diversity represented came from the few donors.

This CDR3 contains 14 residues. Germline V gene sequence: CDR1 SGHVS, CDR2 FNYEAQ. V was cut by 1 base and J by 1 base, with 5 bases left in between. Clones were read by immunoSEQ multiplex PCR, and TCRdb kept only the in-frame ones, dropping some. The sample carries around 700,000 clones, about three quarters recorded once. CD45RA-negative memory and CD45RA+ naive subsets were split from the CD4+ cells. This clone was picked up a small number of times. What it binds is not known. The sequence was collected from a woman in her twenties or thirties in good health. V and J are TRBV7-6 and TRBJ2-1; D gene uncertain. Sequenced: memory CD4+ T cells sorted from blood. Subset denoted: CD45RA-negative fraction. Here the CDR3 reads CASSLGVSYNEQFF. CDR3 in DNA: TGTGCCAGCAGCTTAGGGGTGTCCTACAATGAGCAGTTCTTC.